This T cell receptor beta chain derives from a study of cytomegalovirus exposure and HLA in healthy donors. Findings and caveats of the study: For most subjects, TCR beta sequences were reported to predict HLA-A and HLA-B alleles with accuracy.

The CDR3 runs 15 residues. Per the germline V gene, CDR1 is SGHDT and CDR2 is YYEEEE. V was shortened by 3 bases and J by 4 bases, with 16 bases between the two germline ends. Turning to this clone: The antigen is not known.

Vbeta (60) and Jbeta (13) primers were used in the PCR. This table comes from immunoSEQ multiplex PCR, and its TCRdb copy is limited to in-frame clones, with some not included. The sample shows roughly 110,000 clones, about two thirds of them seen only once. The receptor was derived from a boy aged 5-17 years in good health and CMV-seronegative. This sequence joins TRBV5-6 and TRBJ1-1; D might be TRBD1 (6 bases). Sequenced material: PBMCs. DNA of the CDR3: TGTGCCAGCAGCTCCCCTTCGGACAGAAGCACTGAAGCTTTCTTT. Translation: CASSSPSDRSTEAFF.